This T cell receptor (beta chain) was sequenced during a study of blood T cell repertoires in COVID-19 (dated by TCRdb to about 2020). Some background on the complete study: Samples from collaborators originated in the United States, Italy and Spain and spanned both the acute and convalescent phases of COVID-19. Where available, HLA class I and class II types were obtained from metadata supplied by the sample provider rather than from assay-based typing. The sample metadata nearly always contained a de-identified subject ID, COVID-19 status, age in years and sex. Subjects who had been exposed to COVID-19, were actively infected with it, or had recovered from it provided the deeply sampled blood TCRbeta repertoires that made up the dataset. The repertoires were released in a freely available public database meant as a resource for research on the immune response to SARS-CoV-2. The prospective study material was composed of cDNA or gDNA derived from T cells, B-cell-depleted T cells, or PBMCs. Samples were obtained from the ongoing ImmuneRACE study (first 160 participants) and from 1,200 or so subjects provided by 6 global collaborators.

A remark on this clone: No antigen is known for it. Base quality data are lacking; no much larger clone is found one base away.

In Seattle, one collaborating source enrolled patients while the infection was active and tracked those patients longitudinally over the course of disease. The collaborating institutions used their own protocols to collect whole blood in K2EDTA tubes. Collaborator samples were shipped for TCRbeta analysis as frozen whole blood, isolated PBMCs, or DNA extracted from either sample type. Trimming takes 6 bases off V and 4 bases off J; junction bases not matched to a gene: 15. CDR1 MDHEN and CDR2 SYDVKM are derived from the germline V gene. Spanning cysteine to phenylalanine, the CDR3 consists of 17 amino acids. Just the 51-base CDR3 DNA is kept, in frame starting at base 1. On the study overall, not on this receptor specifically: The amount of clinical and demographic metadata varied by source and participant and was provided uncurated.

TCRbeta CDR3 regions were amplified from genomic DNA using the immunoSEQ Assay, a bias-controlled multiplex PCR. As for how the authors treated the data: The number of nucleated cells in each sample was estimated from the amplification of reference gene primers within the assay. Sequence reads were collapsed and filtered to measure the absolute abundance of every unique TCRbeta CDR3 rearrangement. For each sample, productive Simpson clonality was calculated as the square root of Simpson's diversity index across productive rearrangements. TCRdb limited this immuneACCESS table to in-frame rearrangements with V and J called. A share of clones is missing; checked studies link under half to unresolved V genes, and the rest is unexplained. V, J and clone size reflect that table, while D and trimming were determined from the DNA. The sample table lists 300,000 to 350,000 clones, 80% to 90% of them with a count of one. The leading ten clones occupy roughly 9.9% of the sample.

Specimen: peripheral blood. The TCR sequence derives from a man younger than 40 with COVID-19, enrolled during active disease. The chain is assembled from TRBV28 and TRBJ2-7; TRBD1 fits 10 bases in the junction. For the CDR3, the sequence is CASRPGRGRDRGYEQYF. The DNA sequence follows: TGTGCCAGCAGGCCTGGGAGGGGCCGGGACAGGGGTTACGAGCAGTACTTC.